These T cell receptor beta chains were read from a single sample in a study of T cells after yellow fever vaccination. TCRdb re-analysed the 5' RACE reads in MiXCR, keeping a single row per CDR3 protein. The sample lists roughly 340,000 distinct CDR3 sequences, about 8.7% seen once, with 15% to 20% in the top ten. This specimen was PBMCs, taken on the day of the first yellow fever vaccination. All receptors come from a man aged 18 to 29 who received the YFV17D yellow fever vaccine. Both conserved end residues are part of each CDR3. A D gene is named only where the DNA matches it firmly. Only part of the rows carry a size: once, few, many, or a class if the clone is expanded.

d_call clone_size j_call v_call cdr3_length cdr3_nt cdr3_aa
. few TRBJ2-2 TRBV7-2 15 TGTGCCAGCAGCTCTTCCCCCAGGGTCACCGGGGAGCTGTTTTTT CASSSSPRVTGELFF
. few TRBJ1-4 TRBV2 14 TGTGCCAGCAGTGAGAGATGGGGAGATGAAAAACTGTTTTTT CASSERWGDEKLFF
TRBD1 . TRBJ1-2 TRBV6-2/TRBV6-3 13 TGTGCCAGCAGTTACGCGGACAGGGGTGGCTACACCTTC CASSYADRGGYTF
. . TRBJ1-6 TRBV10-3 14 TGTGCCATCAGTCCGGACGAAGGGGATTCACCCCTCCACTTT CAISPDEGDSPLHF
TRBD1 many TRBJ2-2 TRBV7-2 15 TGTGCCAGCAGTTTACAGGGGGCTAACACCGGGGAGCTGTTTTTT CASSLQGANTGELFF
. . TRBJ2-5 TRBV11-1 18 TGTGCCAGCAGTCGTGCCCTCGGGGGGCCGGGATACCAAGAGACCCAGTACTTC CASSRALGGPGYQETQYF
. few TRBJ2-1 TRBV30 15 TGTGCCTGGAGTGTACGGGGGAAGGGCCACAATGAGCAGTTCTTC CAWSVRGKGHNEQFF
. . TRBJ1-2 TRBV7-2 15 TGTGCCAGCAGCTTCTCCTCCGGGGGGGGGTGGGGCTACACCTTC CASSFSSGGGWGYTF
. few TRBJ2-5 TRBV11-3 14 TGTGCCAGCAGCTCCTCAAGGGGTAGCGAGACCCAGTACTTC CASSSSRGSETQYF
. . TRBJ1-4 TRBV27 15 TGTGCCAGCACAACTAGCGGAGGGCTCACCGAAAAACTGTTTTTT CASTTSGGLTEKLFF
TRBD1 few TRBJ1-6 TRBV4-3 16 TGCGCCAGCAGCCTCGCCCCGACAGGGCAAAATTCACCCCTCCACTTT CASSLAPTGQNSPLHF
. few TRBJ1-1 TRBV19 12 TGTGCCAGTACCCGCGGGCTTACTGAAGCTTTCTTT CASTRGLTEAFF
. few TRBJ2-6 TRBV10-2 14 TGCGCCAGCAGTGAGGTTAACGGGGCCAACGTCCTGACTTTC CASSEVNGANVLTF
TRBD1 . TRBJ2-1 TRBV12-3/TRBV12-4 13 TGTGCCAGCAGTTTGGGGACAGGGGATGAGCAGTTCTTC CASSLGTGDEQFF
TRBD1 few TRBJ2-5 TRBV20-1 13 TGCAGTGCTAGAGGGACAGGGAAAGAGACCCAGTACTTC CSARGTGKETQYF
TRBD2 . TRBJ2-1 TRBV6-2/TRBV6-3 20 TGTGCCAGCAGTTCCCGGACTAGCGGGGGGGCCCGGGGCTCCTACAATGAGCAGTTCTTC CASSSRTSGGARGSYNEQFF
. . TRBJ1-4 TRBV28 14 TGTGCCAGCAGTTTTATGAGGTTTAATGAAAAACTGTTTTTT CASSFMRFNEKLFF
. few TRBJ2-6 TRBV12-3/TRBV12-4 15 TGTGCCAGCAGAGACCCTAACTCTGGGGCCAACGTCCTGACTTTC CASRDPNSGANVLTF
. many TRBJ1-2 TRBV12-3/TRBV12-4 14 TGTGCCAGCAGTTTTTCTGGACGGAACTATGGCTACACCTTC CASSFSGRNYGYTF
TRBD2 . TRBJ2-3 TRBV5-5 14 TGTGCCAGCATCCCGGGGGGAGGCACAGATACGCAGTATTTT CASIPGGGTDTQYF
. . TRBJ2-1 TRBV7-2 15 TGTGCCAGCAGCTTTTCTCCGACCCCAGTCAATGAGCAGTTCTTC CASSFSPTPVNEQFF
TRBD1 . TRBJ2-5 TRBV5-1 14 TGCGCCAGCACCGGGACAGGGGGGCCGGAGACCCAGTACTTC CASTGTGGPETQYF
. many TRBJ2-5 TRBV24-1 15 TGTGCCACCAGTGATACCGCGTCGGGTACGGAGACCCAGTACTTC CATSDTASGTETQYF
. few TRBJ1-5 TRBV7-2 13 TGTGCCAGCAGCAACCGAAGGGGTCAGCCCCAGCATTTT CASSNRRGQPQHF
TRBD1 few TRBJ1-5 TRBV4-1 18 TGCGCCAGCAGCCAAAAAGAGGGCGGACAGGGGTTCAATCAGCCCCAGCATTTT CASSQKEGGQGFNQPQHF
. few TRBJ2-1 TRBV20-1 14 TGCAGTGCCCAACGACAGGACGCGGGGAGTGAGCAGTTCTTC CSAQRQDAGSEQFF
. many TRBJ2-7 TRBV7-2 14 TGTGCCAGCAGTTTATTGGCCGGATCCTACGAGCAGTACTTC CASSLLAGSYEQYF
TRBD1 few TRBJ1-1 TRBV20-1 15 TGCAGTGCTAGAGCCGGGACAGGGTTGAACACTGAAGCTTTCTTT CSARAGTGLNTEAFF
. many TRBJ2-1 TRBV29-1 14 TGCAGCGTTGAACCCGCCCGCACGGGGCATGAGCAGTTCTTC CSVEPARTGHEQFF
. . TRBJ2-5 TRBV20-1 14 TGCAGTGCGGTCCTGAACTTCGAAGTGGAGACCCAGTACTTC CSAVLNFEVETQYF
. . TRBJ1-4 TRBV12-3/TRBV12-4 11 TGTGCCAGCACCTCCCAAGAAAAACTGTTTTTT CASTSQEKLFF
. . TRBJ1-5 TRBV4-3 15 TGCGCCAGCAGCCGGGAACTGGGGGGAGGTCAGCCCCAGCATTTT CASSRELGGGQPQHF
. few TRBJ2-5 TRBV10-3 15 TGTGCCATCTCGGGCACCCAGGTCGCCCAAGAGACCCAGTACTTC CAISGTQVAQETQYF
TRBD2 few TRBJ2-3 TRBV7-2 12 TGTGCCAGCGGGACTACCACAGATACGCAGTATTTT CASGTTTDTQYF
. few TRBJ2-2 TRBV7-9 15 TGTGCCAGCACCGAGAGGGCACCAAACACCGGGGAGCTGTTTTTT CASTERAPNTGELFF
TRBD1 many TRBJ2-5 TRBV5-1 17 TGCGCCAGCAGCCCCGATGGGGGACAGGGAATCGTCGAGACCCAGTACTTC CASSPDGGQGIVETQYF
TRBD1 . TRBJ1-1 TRBV7-9 15 TGTGCCAGCAGCGAAAGGACAGGGTCTATCGCTGAAGCTTTCTTT CASSERTGSIAEAFF
. few TRBJ2-1 TRBV6-2/TRBV6-3 16 TGTGCCAGCAGTTACTCGATGACGAGCTCCTACAATGAGCAGTTCTTC CASSYSMTSSYNEQFF
. . TRBJ1-2 TRBV5-1 14 TGCGCCAGCAGCTTGGGCACTTCTAACTATGGCTACACCTTC CASSLGTSNYGYTF
. . TRBJ2-5 TRBV6-2/TRBV6-3 14 TGTGCCAGCAGTTACTTCTCGGCGGAAGAGACCCAGTACTTC CASSYFSAEETQYF
. few TRBJ1-2 TRBV4-1 15 TGCGCCAGCAGCCAAGATAGGGGGGATTTCTATGGCTACACCTTC CASSQDRGDFYGYTF
. . TRBJ2-3 TRBV3-1 16 TGTGCCAGCAGCCAAGGAAACTCCTGGCGCACAGATACGCAGTATTTT CASSQGNSWRTDTQYF
. few TRBJ1-4 TRBV5-6 13 TGTGCCAGCAGCCTAGGACAGAATGAAAAACTGTTTTTT CASSLGQNEKLFF
. few TRBJ1-2 TRBV11-2 13 TGTGCCAGCAGCCCGAGCGGCGTCGATGGCTACACCTTC CASSPSGVDGYTF
. few TRBJ2-7 TRBV29-1 12 TGCAGCGTTGTGTGGACGTCCTACGAGCAGTACTTC CSVVWTSYEQYF
. . TRBJ2-2 TRBV5-1 14 TGCGCCAGCAGCTTGGGGGGGACCGCCGGGGAGCTGTTTTTT CASSLGGTAGELFF
TRBD1 few TRBJ2-5 TRBV9 16 TGTGCCAGCAGCGTAGCCGGGACAGGGGGCTTGGAGACCCAGTACTTC CASSVAGTGGLETQYF